The sequence of this T cell receptor beta chain was determined in a study of response to subunit inactivated influenza vaccine. Findings and caveats of the study: Authors suggested that a seasonal influenza vaccination recruits few new T cells each time.

TCRdb re-called the RT-PCR reads through MiXCR, storing one row per CDR3 protein. Of roughly 700,000 distinct CDR3 sequences listed, approximately 15% are singletons. The length of the CDR3 is 16 residues. CDR1 is MNHEY and CDR2 is SMNVEV in the germline V gene (reference sequence). V lost 2 bases to trimming and J lost 2 bases; unmatched junction nucleotides: 5. As regards this clonotype: Its antigen remains unidentified.

This receptor was taken from a man over 45 who received an inactivated influenza vaccine. The sample in question was PBMCs from blood, obtained 14 to 15 days before vaccination. This chain uses TRBV27 with TRBJ2-7, with 11 bases lining up with TRBD2. CDR3 residues: CASSLLAGGNPYEQYF. The CDR3 DNA reads TGTGCCAGCAGTTTACTAGCGGGAGGTAATCCCTACGAGCAGTACTTC.